The present entry profiles one T cell receptor beta chain with its context. The data were taken from a study of radiotherapy plus CTLA-4 blockade in lung cancer. Study-wide context: Objective responses arose in approximately 17% of patients, and under 40% experienced disease control.

This CDR3 spans 15 amino acids. Germline V gives CDR1 MNHNY, CDR2 SVGAGI (reference sequence). V was clipped by 5 bases and J by 7 bases; unmatched bases: 12. Here immunoSEQ multiplex PCR was the method, and the copy in TCRdb shows in-frame clones only, minus some. Of some 70,000 clones listed, less than 80% are singletons. The clonotype comes from a human donor with non-small cell lung cancer who had a complete response to radiotherapy plus ipilimumab. The source was peripheral blood, collected from a patient treated with radiotherapy plus ipilimumab. This rearrangement joins TRBV6-6 to TRBJ1-2, with 8 bases fitting TRBD1. CDR3 protein: CASSKTSGGATGYTF. CDR3 nucleotides: TGTGCCAGCAGTAAGACCTCAGGGGGCGCGACTGGCTACACCTTC.